This T cell receptor (beta chain) was retrieved from a study of patients and donors after allogeneic stem cell transplantation. TCRdb reprocessed the RT-PCR reads via MiXCR and lists one record per CDR3 protein. The table has about 960,000 distinct CDR3 sequences, over 15% seen once; the top ten hold around 6%. The CDR3 contains 15 residues. Germline V gene lookup returns CDR1 DFQATT and CDR2 SNEGSKA (reference sequence). V gave up 5 bases and J gave up 0 bases; unmatched junction bases: 7. This clonotype was picked up a small number of times. The V and J genes are TRBV20-1 and TRBJ2-4; 7 bases map to TRBD1. This clonotype originated in a human donor who was either an allogeneic HSCT recipient or a stem cell or donor lymphocyte infusion donor (not recorded which). It is not recorded whose cells these are; they may come from a transplant donor. The sequencing input was blood, either unsorted or a sorted T cell fraction (not recorded which). CDR3 DNA sequence: TGCAGTGCTCTAAGACAGGGAAGAGCCAAAAACATTCAGTACTTC. Translated, it gives CSALRQGRAKNIQYF.